This T cell receptor beta chain appears in the sequencing data of a study of read filtering for tumor transcriptome and immune sequencing. The overall study: DNase treatment preceded whole-transcriptome library preparation.

This library used roughly 400 ng RNA and molecular barcoded adaptors spanning alpha/delta and beta/gamma chains. TCRdb re-derived calls from the reads in MiXCR, one entry per CDR3 protein. The data contain tens of thousands of distinct CDR3 sequences, roughly 13% of them seen just once; the ten biggest clones take up roughly 6.4%. V dropped 5 bases and J dropped 7; count of bases not matched to a gene: 13. Germline CDR1 and CDR2: SQVTM and ANQGSEA. This CDR3 has 15 residues. This clonotype was seen many times. Sequencing used a population of CD138-negative cells sorted from bone marrow. The origin of this receptor is a donor at least 40 years old with multiple myeloma. This chain joins TRBV29-1 and TRBJ2-1; TRBD2 agrees at 8 bases. The CDR3 DNA reads TGCAGCGTTATCCCAACGGGAGGGCGTAAGAATGAGCAGTTCTTC. It yields the protein CSVIPTGGRKNEQFF.